The clone carrying this T cell receptor (beta chain) was observed a few times. What it binds is unknown. Researchers made TCR cDNA using 5'RACE template switching, and this step added a universal primer site and UMIs. TCRdb analysed the 5' RACE reads with MiXCR anew, one entry per CDR3 protein. This table has more than 300,000 distinct CDR3 sequences, about 10% appearing once. This specimen comes from a study of T cells after yellow fever vaccination. Broader study findings: Abundant clonotypes from the bulk population could contaminate FACS-sorted repertoires.

Per germline, CDR1 SGDLS and CDR2 YYNGEE. With 0 bases clipped from V and 0 bases from J, the junction kept 5 bases outside the gene matches. This CDR3 is built from 18 residues. Specimen: CD4+ T cells sorted from PBMCs, collected 45 days after the yellow fever booster vaccination. The sequence derives from a man in his late teens or twenties who received the YFV17D yellow fever vaccine. The chain couples TRBV9 to TRBJ2-1; 11 positions match TRBD2. As DNA, the CDR3 is TGTGCCAGCAGCGTAGCACTAGCGGGGGCCTACTCCTACAATGAGCAGTTCTTC. Translated: CASSVALAGAYSYNEQFF. Complete variable domain (other parts from reference TRBV9 and TRBJ2-1): DSGVTQTPKHLITATGQRVTLRCSPRSGDLSVYWYQQSLDQGLQFLIQYYNGEERAKGNILERFSAQQFPDLHSELNLSSLELGDSALYFCASSVALAGAYSYNEQFFGPGTRLTVL.